This entry is about one T cell receptor (beta chain). The V gene end was trimmed by 3 bases and the J gene end by 6 bases; junction bases not matched to a gene: 6. The CDR3 spans 15 residues. The germline V gene encodes CDR1 LNHNV and CDR2 YYDKDF (reference sequence). The sample belongs to a study of cytomegalovirus exposure and HLA in healthy donors. TCRdb's table, derived via immunoSEQ multiplex PCR, lists solely in-frame clones and lacks some. The sample lists about 82,000 clones, 85% to 95% occurring once. The chain couples TRBV15 to TRBJ1-5, with TRBD1 identical over 9 bases. The sample comprised PBMCs. This receptor was identified in a man younger than 35 in good health and CMV-seronegative. The CDR3, as DNA: TGTGCCACCAGCAGGGGGACAGGGAGGTTTCAGCCCCAGCATTTT. Encoded protein: CATSRGTGRFQPQHF.